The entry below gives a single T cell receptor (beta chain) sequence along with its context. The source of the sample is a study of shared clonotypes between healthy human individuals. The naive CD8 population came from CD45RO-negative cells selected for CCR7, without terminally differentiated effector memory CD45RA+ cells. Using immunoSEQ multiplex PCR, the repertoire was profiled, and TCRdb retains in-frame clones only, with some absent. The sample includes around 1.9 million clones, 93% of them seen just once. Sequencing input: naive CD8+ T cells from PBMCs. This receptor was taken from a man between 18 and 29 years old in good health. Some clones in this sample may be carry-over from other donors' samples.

CDR3 protein: CASSQDRGTWAYEQYF. The DNA for the CDR3 is TGCGCCAGCAGCCAAGATAGGGGAACGTGGGCCTACGAGCAGTACTTC. This chain uses TRBV4-1 with TRBJ2-7; D possibly corresponds to TRBD1 (5 bases). Germline values: CDR1 MGHRA, CDR2 YSYEKL. The CDR3 extends over 16 amino acids. The V gene lost 0 bases and the J gene lost 2 bases, with 14 bases spanning the gap.